The entry that follows covers one TCR beta chain sequence. Its specificity is unknown. The study ran its PCR with 60 Vbeta and 13 Jbeta primers. Profiled with immunoSEQ multiplex PCR; TCRdb holds only in-frame clones, not every one. Counted here are over 75,000 clones, less than 70% occurring once; the ten biggest clones make up 2% to 2.5%. The CDR3 covers 13 residues. V lost 4 bases to trimming and J lost 5 bases; unmatched junction nucleotides: 4. Germline CDR1 reads SNHLY; CDR2 reads FYNNEI. This sample is part of a study of cytomegalovirus exposure and HLA in healthy donors. Findings and limits, study-wide: Earlier analysis yielded a pattern in which most TCR beta V segments were productive about 90% or about 30% of the time. Within the data, a cluster of highly shared sequence variants was likely a sequencing artifact.

This clonotype originated in a human donor in good health. This sequence joins TRBV2 and TRBJ1-2; 7 nucleotides agree with TRBD1. The sample was PBMCs. CDR3 sequence reads: CASSVSDRYGYTF. In DNA, the CDR3 is TGTGCCAGCAGTGTGTCGGACAGGTATGGCTACACCTTC.